The 12 T cell receptor beta chains given below trace back to one sample, sequenced in a study of blood T cell repertoires in COVID-19. This table comes from immunoSEQ multiplex PCR, and its TCRdb copy is limited to in-frame clones, with some not included. Among about 250,000 clones listed, about nine tenths were seen once. Sequences were obtained from peripheral blood. All receptors come from a man aged 25 to 45 with COVID-19, enrolled during active disease.

The chain carries TRBV5-1 and TRBJ1-5, with 7 nucleotides matching TRBD1. V gave up 4 bases and J gave up 5 bases; unmatched junction bases: 9. The CDR3 contains 15 residues. Germline values: CDR1 SGHRS, CDR2 YFSETQ. CDR3: CASSPGTEPYQPQHF. The CDR3 DNA reads as TGCGCCAGCAGCCCGGGGACAGAACCTTATCAGCCCCAGCATTTT. The variable domain in full, completed from reference TRBV5-1 and TRBJ1-5, reads KAGVTQTPRYLIKTRGQQVTLSCSPISGHRSVSWYQQTPGQGLQFLFEYFSETQRNKGNFPGRFSGRQFSNSRSEMNVSTLELGDSALYLCASSPGTEPYQPQHFGDGTRLSIL.

Only one count was recorded for this clone. The rearrangement uses TRBV3-1 (or the pseudogene TRBV3-2) and TRBJ2-3; 9 nucleotides agree with TRBD2. The ends lost 0 bases at V and 4 bases at J; junction bases unmatched: 5. The CDR3 totals 16 residues. Germline V gene lookup returns CDR1 LGHDT and CDR2 YNNKEL (reference sequence). The chain's CDR3 is CASSQEWLAGADTQYF. The CDR3 DNA reads TGTGCCAGCAGCCAAGAATGGTTAGCGGGGGCAGATACGCAGTATTTT.

This rearrangement joins TRBV4-1 to TRBJ1-4; 7 positions match TRBD1. This CDR3 is built from 16 residues. V dropped 8 bases and J dropped 0; count of bases not matched to a gene: 9. The germline V gene has CDR1 MGHRA and CDR2 YSYEKL. CDR3: CASRKMGQPTNEKLFF. The CDR3 coding sequence is TGCGCCAGCCGTAAAATGGGACAGCCAACTAATGAAAAACTGTTTTTT.

The chain links TRBV4-2 to TRBJ2-6; D is undetermined. Looked up from germline, CDR1 is LGHNA and CDR2 is YNFKEQ. V dropped 2 bases and J dropped 2 bases, with 22 bases sitting between them. The CDR3 length is 20 residues. The DNA for the CDR3 is TGTGCCAGCAGCCAACCACAGACCAGAAAAAGTGTTGCTGGGGCCAACGTCCTGACTTTC. It codes for CASSQPQTRKSVAGANVLTF.

This clone was seen a single time. The chain carries TRBV14 and TRBJ2-2, with 9 bases that match TRBD1. This CDR3 spans 15 amino acids. The germline V gene has CDR1 SGHDN and CDR2 FVKESK. V was pared by 6 bases and J by 5 bases, with 7 bases of the junction left unmatched. CDR3 in amino acids: CASSPGTGFTGELFF. The CDR3 DNA is TGTGCCAGCAGTCCCGGGACAGGGTTTACCGGGGAGCTGTTTTTT.

The chain couples TRBV18 to TRBJ1-2; D unclear. CDR3 size: 13 residues. CDR1 is KGHSH and CDR2 is LQKENI in the germline V gene. V was cut by 0 bases and J by 2 bases, with 4 bases left in between. In nucleotides, the CDR3 is TGTGCCAGCTCACCACCGCAGAACTATGGCTACACCTTC. As protein: CASSPPQNYGYTF.

This clone is a singleton in its sample. The J gene is TRBJ1-5, the V gene TRBV5-1, with TRBD1 as a possible D gene (5 bases). The germline gives CDR1 SGHRS, CDR2 YFSETQ. Trimming cost V 1 base and J 5 bases, with 13 bases left between them. The CDR3 has 15 residues. CDR3 amino acids: CASSLWGELDQPQHF. The CDR3 bases are TGCGCCAGCAGCTTGTGGGGGGAATTGGATCAGCCCCAGCATTTT.

The rearrangement joins TRBV18 to TRBJ1-6; TRBD1 might be the D (5 bases). The CDR3 covers 13 residues. Germline V gene sequence: CDR1 KGHSH, CDR2 LQKENI. The V and J ends lost 4 bases and 7 bases respectively, with 8 bases between them. The CDR3 loop reads CASSQGPNSPLHF. The CDR3 DNA is TGTGCCAGCTCACAGGGGCCCAATTCACCCCTCCACTTT.

The genes are TRBV19 and TRBJ1-1; D might be TRBD1 (6 bases). CDR1 LNHDA and CDR2 SQIVND come from the germline V gene (reference sequence). CDR3 length: 14 amino acids. V was cut by 5 bases and J by 1 base, with 11 bases left in between. CDR3 DNA sequence: TGTGCCAGTAGTGAGGGACACCCGAACACTGAAGCTTTCTTT. This codes for CASSEGHPNTEAFF.

This chain joins TRBV5-1 and TRBJ2-7; tentative D call: TRBD1 (5 bases). V was trimmed by 4 bases and J by 5 bases, leaving 10 bases between them. Germline V gives CDR1 SGHRS, CDR2 YFSETQ. The CDR3 consists of 12 residues. The CDR3 spells CASSQDTHEQYF. DNA for the CDR3: TGCGCCAGCAGCCAGGACACCCACGAGCAGTACTTC. Combining the CDR3 with reference TRBV5-1 and TRBJ2-7 gives the whole variable domain KAGVTQTPRYLIKTRGQQVTLSCSPISGHRSVSWYQQTPGQGLQFLFEYFSETQRNKGNFPGRFSGRQFSNSRSEMNVSTLELGDSALYLCASSQDTHEQYFGPGTRLTVT.

V gene TRBV5-4 combines with J gene TRBJ2-7; 12 positions match TRBD1. CDR3 length: 14 residues. The germline V gene has CDR1 SGHNT and CDR2 YYREEE (reference sequence). Germline trimming cut 4 bases from V and 7 bases from J; bases unmatched to any gene: 6. The CDR3 sequence is CASSMGQGAWEQYF. The CDR3 region has the DNA TGTGCCAGCAGCATGGGACAGGGGGCTTGGGAGCAGTACTTC.

This clone was picked up one time. This chain connects TRBV4-1 to TRBJ2-7; D perhaps matches TRBD2 (5 bases). Germline values: CDR1 MGHRA, CDR2 YSYEKL. The germline V and J ends were trimmed by 0 bases and 0 bases, with 9 bases remaining between them. This CDR3 region has 15 residues. CDR3 in DNA: TGCGCCAGCAGCCAAGAGTTGAGGGCCTCCTACGAGCAGTACTTC. Its translation is CASSQELRASYEQYF.